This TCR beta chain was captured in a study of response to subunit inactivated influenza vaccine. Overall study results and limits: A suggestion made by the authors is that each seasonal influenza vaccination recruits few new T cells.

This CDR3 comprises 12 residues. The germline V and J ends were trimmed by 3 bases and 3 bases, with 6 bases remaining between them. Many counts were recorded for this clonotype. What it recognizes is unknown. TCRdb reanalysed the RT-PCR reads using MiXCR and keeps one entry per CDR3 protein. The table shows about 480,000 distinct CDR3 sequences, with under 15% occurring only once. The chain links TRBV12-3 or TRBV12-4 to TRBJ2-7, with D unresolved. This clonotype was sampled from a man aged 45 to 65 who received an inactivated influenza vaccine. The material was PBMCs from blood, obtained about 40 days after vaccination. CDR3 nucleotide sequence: TGTGCCAGCAGTTTCGAAAGCTACGAGCAGTACTTC. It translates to CASSFESYEQYF.